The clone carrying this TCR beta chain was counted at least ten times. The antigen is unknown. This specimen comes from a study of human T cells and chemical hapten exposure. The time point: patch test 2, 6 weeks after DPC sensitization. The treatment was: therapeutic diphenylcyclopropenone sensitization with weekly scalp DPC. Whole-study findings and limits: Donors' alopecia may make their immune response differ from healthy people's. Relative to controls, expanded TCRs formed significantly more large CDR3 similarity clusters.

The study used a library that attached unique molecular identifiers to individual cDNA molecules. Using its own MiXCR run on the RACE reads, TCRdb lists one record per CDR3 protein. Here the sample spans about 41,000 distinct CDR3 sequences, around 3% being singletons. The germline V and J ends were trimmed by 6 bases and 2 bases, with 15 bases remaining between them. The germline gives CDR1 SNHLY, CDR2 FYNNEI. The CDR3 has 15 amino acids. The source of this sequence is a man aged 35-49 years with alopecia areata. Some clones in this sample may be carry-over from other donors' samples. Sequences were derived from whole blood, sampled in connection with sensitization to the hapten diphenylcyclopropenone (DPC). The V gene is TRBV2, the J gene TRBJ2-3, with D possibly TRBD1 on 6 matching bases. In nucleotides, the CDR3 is TGTGCCAGCAGGGATCAGGGGCTCGACACAGATACGCAGTATTTT. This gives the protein CASRDQGLDTDTQYF.